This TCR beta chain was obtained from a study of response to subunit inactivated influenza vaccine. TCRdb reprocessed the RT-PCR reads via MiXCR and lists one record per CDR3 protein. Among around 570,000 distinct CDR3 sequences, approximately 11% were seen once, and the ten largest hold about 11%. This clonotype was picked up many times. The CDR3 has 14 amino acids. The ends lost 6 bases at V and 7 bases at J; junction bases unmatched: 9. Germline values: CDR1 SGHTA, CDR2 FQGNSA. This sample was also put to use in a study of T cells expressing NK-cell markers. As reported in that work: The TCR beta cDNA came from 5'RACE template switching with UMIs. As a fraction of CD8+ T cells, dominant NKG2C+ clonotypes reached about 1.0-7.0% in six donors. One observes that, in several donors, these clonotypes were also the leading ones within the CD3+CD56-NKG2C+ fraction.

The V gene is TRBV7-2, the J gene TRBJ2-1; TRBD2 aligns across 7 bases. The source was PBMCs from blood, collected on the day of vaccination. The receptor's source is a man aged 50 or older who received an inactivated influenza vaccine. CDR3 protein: CASRESGIYNEQFF. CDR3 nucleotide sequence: TGTGCCAGCAGAGAAAGCGGGATTTATAATGAGCAGTTCTTC.